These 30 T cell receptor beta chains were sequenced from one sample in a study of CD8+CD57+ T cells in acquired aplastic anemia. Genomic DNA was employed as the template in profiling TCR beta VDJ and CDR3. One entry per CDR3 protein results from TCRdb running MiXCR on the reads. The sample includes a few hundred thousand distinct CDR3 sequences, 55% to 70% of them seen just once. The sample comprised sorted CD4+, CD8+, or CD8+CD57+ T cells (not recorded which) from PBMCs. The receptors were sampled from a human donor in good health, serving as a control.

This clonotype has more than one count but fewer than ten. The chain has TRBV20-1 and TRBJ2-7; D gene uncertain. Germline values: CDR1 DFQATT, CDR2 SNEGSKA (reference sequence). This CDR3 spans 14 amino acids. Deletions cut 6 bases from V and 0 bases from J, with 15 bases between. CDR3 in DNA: TGCAGTGCCAGCGCCGTGGGCGACTCCTACGAGCAGTACTTC. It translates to CSASAVGDSYEQYF.

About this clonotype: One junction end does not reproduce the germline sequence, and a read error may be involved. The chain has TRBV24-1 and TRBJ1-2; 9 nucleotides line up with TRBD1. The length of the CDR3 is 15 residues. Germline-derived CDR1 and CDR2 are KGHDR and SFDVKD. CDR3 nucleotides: TGTGCCGCCAGTGATGGGGACAGGGTACTCTATGGCTACACCTTC. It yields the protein CAASDGDRVLYGYTF.

Written as DNA, the CDR3 is TGCAGTGCTAGAGATCTTCGGGCTAGTTATGGCTACACCTTC. Encoded protein: CSARDLRASYGYTF. The chain is built from TRBV20-1 and TRBJ1-2; D is ambiguous. Between the trimmed V and J ends, which lost 0 bases and 5 bases, there was a span of 13 bases. In germline, CDR1 is DFQATT, CDR2 SNEGSKA (reference sequence). The CDR3 extends over 14 amino acids.

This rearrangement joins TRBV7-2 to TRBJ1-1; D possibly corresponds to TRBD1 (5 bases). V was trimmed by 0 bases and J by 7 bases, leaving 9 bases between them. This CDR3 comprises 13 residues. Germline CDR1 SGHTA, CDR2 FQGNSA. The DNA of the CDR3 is TGTGCCAGCAGCTTAGCCAGGGAAAATGAAGCTTTCTTT. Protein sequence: CASSLARENEAFF. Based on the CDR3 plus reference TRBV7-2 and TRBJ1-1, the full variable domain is GAGVSQSPSNKVTEKGKDVELRCDPISGHTALYWYRQSLGQGLEFLIYFQGNSAPDKSGLPSDRFSAERTGGSVSTLTIQRTQQEDSAVYLCASSLARENEAFFGQGTRLTVV.

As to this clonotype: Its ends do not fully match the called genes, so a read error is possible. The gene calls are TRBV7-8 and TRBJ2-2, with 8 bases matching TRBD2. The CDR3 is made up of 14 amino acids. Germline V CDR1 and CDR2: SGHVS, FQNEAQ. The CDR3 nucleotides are TGTGCCAGCAGTTCGGCCAGGGGTAGCGGGGAGAAGTTGTTT. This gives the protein CASSSARGSGEKLF.

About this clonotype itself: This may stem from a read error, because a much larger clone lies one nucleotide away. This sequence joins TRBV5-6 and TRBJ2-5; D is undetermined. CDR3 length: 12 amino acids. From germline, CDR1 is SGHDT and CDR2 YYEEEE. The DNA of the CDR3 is TGTGCCAGCAGCTACTTACAAGAGACCCAGTGCTTC. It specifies CASSYLQETQCF.

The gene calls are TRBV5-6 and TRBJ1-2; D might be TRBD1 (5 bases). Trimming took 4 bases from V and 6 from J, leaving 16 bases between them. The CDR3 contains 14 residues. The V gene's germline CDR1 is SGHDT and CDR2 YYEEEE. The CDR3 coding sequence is TGTGCCAGCAGCCAAACCAGCAGGGCGAATGGCTACACCTTC. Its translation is CASSQTSRANGYTF.

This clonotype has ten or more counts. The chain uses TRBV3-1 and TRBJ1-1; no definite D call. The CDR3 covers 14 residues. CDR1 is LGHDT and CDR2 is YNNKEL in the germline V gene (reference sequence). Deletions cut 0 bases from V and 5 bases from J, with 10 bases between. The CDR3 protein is CASSQDEGWTEAFF. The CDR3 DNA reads TGTGCCAGCAGCCAAGATGAAGGATGGACTGAAGCTTTCTTT.

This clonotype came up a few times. The CDR3 nucleotides are TGTGGATCGGGGGACACTGAAGCTTTCTTT. As protein: CGSGDTEAFF. The chain has TRBV19 and TRBJ1-1, with D possibly being TRBD1 (5 bases). Germline lookup yields CDR1 LNHDA and CDR2 SQIVND (reference sequence). The CDR3 spans 10 residues.

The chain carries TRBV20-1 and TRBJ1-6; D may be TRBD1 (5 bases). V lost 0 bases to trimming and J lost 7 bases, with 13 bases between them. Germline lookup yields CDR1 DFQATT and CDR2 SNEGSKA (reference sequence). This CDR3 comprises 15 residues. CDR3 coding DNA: TGCAGTGCTAGAGACGCGGGGGGAGGGAATTCACCCCTCCACTTT. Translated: CSARDAGGGNSPLHF.

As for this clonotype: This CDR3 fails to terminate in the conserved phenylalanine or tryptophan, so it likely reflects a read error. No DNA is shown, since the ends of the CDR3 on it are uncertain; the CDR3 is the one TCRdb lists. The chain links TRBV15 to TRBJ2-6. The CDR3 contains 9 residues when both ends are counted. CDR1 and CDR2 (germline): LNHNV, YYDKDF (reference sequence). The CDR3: CATSRVVGP.

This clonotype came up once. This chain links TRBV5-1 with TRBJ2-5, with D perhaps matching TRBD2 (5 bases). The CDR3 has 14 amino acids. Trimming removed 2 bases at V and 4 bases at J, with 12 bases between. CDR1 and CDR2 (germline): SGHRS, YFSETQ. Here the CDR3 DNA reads TGCGCCAGCAGCTTACGTGATAGCGTAGAGACCCAGTACTTC. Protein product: CASSLRDSVETQYF.

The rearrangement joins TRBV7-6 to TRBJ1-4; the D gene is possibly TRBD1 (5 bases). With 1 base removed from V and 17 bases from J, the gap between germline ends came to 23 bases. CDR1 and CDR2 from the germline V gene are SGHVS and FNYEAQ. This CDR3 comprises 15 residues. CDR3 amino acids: CASSLVRGSGELFFF. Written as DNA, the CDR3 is TGTGCCAGCAGCTTAGTCCGGGGGTCCGGGGAGCTGTTTTTTTTT.

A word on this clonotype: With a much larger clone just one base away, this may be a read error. The CDR3 DNA sequence: TGTGCCAGCAGCTTAGGACTAGCGGGGTGGCCCTCTAGCACAGATACGCAGTATTTT. This sequence encodes CASSLGLAGWPSSTDTQYF. This rearrangement joins TRBV7-6 to TRBJ2-3; 11 bases are shared with TRBD2. The germline CDR1 and CDR2 sequences are SGHVS and FNYEAQ. CDR3 length equals 19 residues. The J segment lost 0 bases and the V segment lost 1 base, leaving 9 bases of the junction unmatched. Together with reference TRBV7-6 and TRBJ2-3, the CDR3 gives the full variable domain: GAGVSQSPRYKVTKRGQDVALRCDPISGHVSLYWYRQALGQGPEFLTYFNYEAQQDKSGLPNDRFSAERPEGSISTLTIQRTEQRDSAMYRCASSLGLAGWPSSTDTQYFGPGTRLTVL.

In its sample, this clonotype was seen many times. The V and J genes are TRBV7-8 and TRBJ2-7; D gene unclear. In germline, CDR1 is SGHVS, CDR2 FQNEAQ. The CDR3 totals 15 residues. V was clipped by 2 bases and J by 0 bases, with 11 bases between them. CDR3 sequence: CASSLLYGSSYEQYF. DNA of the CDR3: TGTGCCAGCAGCTTACTTTATGGCAGCTCCTACGAGCAGTACTTC.

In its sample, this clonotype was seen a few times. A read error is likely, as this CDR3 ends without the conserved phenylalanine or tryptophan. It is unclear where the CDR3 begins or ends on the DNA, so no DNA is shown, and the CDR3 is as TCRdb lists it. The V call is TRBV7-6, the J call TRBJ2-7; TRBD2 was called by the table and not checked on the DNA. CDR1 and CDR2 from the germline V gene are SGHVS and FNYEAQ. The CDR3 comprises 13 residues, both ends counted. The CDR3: CASSFGETQYFGP.

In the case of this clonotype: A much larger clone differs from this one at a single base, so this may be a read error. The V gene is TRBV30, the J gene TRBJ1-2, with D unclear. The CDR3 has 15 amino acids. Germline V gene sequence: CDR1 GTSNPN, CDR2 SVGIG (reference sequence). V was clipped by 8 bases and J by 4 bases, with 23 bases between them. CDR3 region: CAHVRTSPEGYGYTF. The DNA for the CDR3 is TGTGCCCACGTCAGGACGTCCCCAGAAGGCTATGGCTACACCTTC.

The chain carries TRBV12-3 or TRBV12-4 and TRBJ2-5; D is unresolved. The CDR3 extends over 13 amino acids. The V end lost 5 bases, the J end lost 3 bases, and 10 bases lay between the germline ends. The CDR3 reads CASSITRKETQYF. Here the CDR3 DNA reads TGTGCCAGCAGTATTACCCGAAAAGAGACCCAGTACTTC.

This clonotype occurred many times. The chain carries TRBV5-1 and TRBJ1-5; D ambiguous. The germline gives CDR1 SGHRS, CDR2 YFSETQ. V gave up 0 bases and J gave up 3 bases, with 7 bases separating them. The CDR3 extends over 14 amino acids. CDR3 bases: TGCGCCAGCAGCTTGGGTGGCGACAATCAGCCCCAGCATTTT. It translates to CASSLGGDNQPQHF.

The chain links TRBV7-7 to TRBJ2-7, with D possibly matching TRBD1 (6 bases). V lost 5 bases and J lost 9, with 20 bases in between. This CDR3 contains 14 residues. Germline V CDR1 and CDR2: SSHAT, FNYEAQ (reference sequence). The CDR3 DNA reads TGTGCCAGCAGCGCGAGAGCCAGGGGTGAATCGCAGTACTTC. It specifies CASSARARGESQYF.

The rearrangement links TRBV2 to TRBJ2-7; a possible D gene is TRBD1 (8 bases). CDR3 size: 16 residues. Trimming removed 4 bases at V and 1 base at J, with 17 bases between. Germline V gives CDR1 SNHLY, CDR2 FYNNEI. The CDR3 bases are TGTGCCAGCAGTGGCCCCGGACAGGGAGGGTCCTACGAGCAGTACTTC. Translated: CASSGPGQGGSYEQYF.

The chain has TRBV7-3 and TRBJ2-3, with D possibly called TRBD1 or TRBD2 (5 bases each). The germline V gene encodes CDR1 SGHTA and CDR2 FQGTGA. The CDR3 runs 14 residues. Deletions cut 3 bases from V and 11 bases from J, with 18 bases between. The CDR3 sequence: CASSLNVGADGQYF. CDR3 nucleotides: TGTGCCAGCAGCTTGAACGTCGGGGCCGATGGGCAGTATTTT.

The CDR3 DNA reads TGCGCCAGCAGCTTGGCCGGACAGAACACCGAGCAGTACTTC. Encoded protein: CASSLAGQNTEQYF. The chain uses TRBV5-1 and TRBJ2-7; tentative D call: TRBD1 (6 bases). Trimming stripped 0 bases from V and 6 bases from J, with 13 bases between. CDR1 and CDR2 (germline): SGHRS, YFSETQ. This CDR3 has 14 amino acids. Full variable domain (rest looked up from reference TRBV5-1 and TRBJ2-7): KAGVTQTPRYLIKTRGQQVTLSCSPISGHRSVSWYQQTPGQGLQFLFEYFSETQRNKGNFPGRFSGRQFSNSRSEMNVSTLELGDSALYLCASSLAGQNTEQYFGPGTRLTVT.

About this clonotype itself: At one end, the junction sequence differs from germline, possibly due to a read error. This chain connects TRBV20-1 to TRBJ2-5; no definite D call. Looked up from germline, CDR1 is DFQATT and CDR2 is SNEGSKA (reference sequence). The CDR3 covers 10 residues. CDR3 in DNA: TGCAGTGCTGAAACAGAAACCTATGACTTC. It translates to CSAETETYDF.

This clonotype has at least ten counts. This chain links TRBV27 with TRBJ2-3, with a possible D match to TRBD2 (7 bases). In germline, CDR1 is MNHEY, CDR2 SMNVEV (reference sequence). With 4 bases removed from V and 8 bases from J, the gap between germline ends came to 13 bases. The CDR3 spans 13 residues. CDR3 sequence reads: CASSSSGGLTQYF. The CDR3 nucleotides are TGTGCCAGCAGTTCCTCGGGGGGCCTTACGCAGTATTTT.

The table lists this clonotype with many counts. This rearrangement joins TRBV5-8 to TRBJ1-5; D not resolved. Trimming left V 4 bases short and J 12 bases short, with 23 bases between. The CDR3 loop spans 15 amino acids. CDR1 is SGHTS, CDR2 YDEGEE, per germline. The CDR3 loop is CASSRRPFGSGGQHF. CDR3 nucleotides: TGTGCCAGCAGCCGGCGCCCGTTCGGGAGCGGCGGCCAGCATTTT.

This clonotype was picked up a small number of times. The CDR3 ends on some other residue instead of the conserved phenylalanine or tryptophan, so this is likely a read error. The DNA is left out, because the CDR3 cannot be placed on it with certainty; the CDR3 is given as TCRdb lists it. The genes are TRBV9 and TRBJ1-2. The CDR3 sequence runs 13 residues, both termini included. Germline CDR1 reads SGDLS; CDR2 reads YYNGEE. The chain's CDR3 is CASSVASVDYGYI.

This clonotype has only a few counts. CDR3 region: CASSGAGTGAYYGYTF. CDR3 DNA sequence: TGTGCCAGCAGTGGTGCCGGGACAGGGGCCTACTATGGCTACACCTTC. The chain combines TRBV25-1 with TRBJ1-2; 10 nucleotides align to TRBD1. The CDR3 length is 16 residues. Losses at the gene ends were 4 bases for V and 3 bases for J; bases not matched to a gene: 8. Germline V gene sequence: CDR1 MGHDK, CDR2 SYGVNS.

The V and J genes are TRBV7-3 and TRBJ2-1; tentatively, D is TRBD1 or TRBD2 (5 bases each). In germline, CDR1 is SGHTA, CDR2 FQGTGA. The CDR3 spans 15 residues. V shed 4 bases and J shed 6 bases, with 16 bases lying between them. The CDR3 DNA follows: TGTGCCAGCAGCTACGGGGCAGAAAGGCTCAATGAGCAGTTCTTC. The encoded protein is CASSYGAERLNEQFF.

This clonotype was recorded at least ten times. DNA for the CDR3: TGTGCCAGTACAGGAGGGAACTATGGCTACACCTTC. Translation: CASTGGNYGYTF. The chain has TRBV19 and TRBJ1-2; D is uncertain. This CDR3 has 12 residues. With 7 bases removed from V and 2 bases from J, the gap between germline ends came to 8 bases. Germline lookup yields CDR1 LNHDA and CDR2 SQIVND (reference sequence).